Presented here are 28 T cell receptor beta chains from one specimen sequenced in a study of neurological immune-mediated disorders. TCRdb called the 5' RACE reads again in MiXCR, with one record for every CDR3 protein. The sample records 50,000 to 70,000 distinct CDR3 sequences, less than 5.5% being singletons. Sequencing was performed on PBMCs. The receptor source for this set is a man aged 30 to 39 with multiple sclerosis.

This clonotype was detected many times. The CDR3 DNA reads as TGCAGTGCTGGGCTACCTAGCGGGGGGTACACAGATACGCAGTATTTT. The encoded protein is CSAGLPSGGYTDTQYF. This chain uses TRBV20-1 with TRBJ2-3, with TRBD2 matching 11 bases. The CDR3 loop spans 16 amino acids. With V trimmed by 5 bases and J by 2 bases, 9 bases remained unmatched. In germline, CDR1 is DFQATT, CDR2 SNEGSKA (reference sequence).

This clonotype was observed many times. This chain connects TRBV7-3 to TRBJ1-1, with TRBD1 identical over 7 bases. V trimming: 2 bases; J trimming: 5 bases; junction bases outside the gene matches: 8. This CDR3 spans 15 amino acids. Germline CDR1 reads SGHTA; CDR2 reads FQGTGA. In DNA, the CDR3 is TGTGCCAGCAGCTTAGACGCCAGGGGGGAAACTGAAGCTTTCTTT. It yields the protein CASSLDARGETEAFF.

The table lists this clonotype with many counts. The chain has TRBV4-1 and TRBJ2-5, with D possibly matching TRBD2 (5 bases). Trimming took off 0 bases at V and 5 bases at J, with 10 bases between the two ends. The CDR3 contains 14 residues. CDR1 is MGHRA and CDR2 is YSYEKL in the germline V gene. Here the CDR3 reads CASSQDGGGETQYF. The CDR3 DNA reads TGCGCCAGCAGCCAAGACGGCGGCGGGGAGACCCAGTACTTC.

The sample holds many counts of this clonotype. The rearrangement uses TRBV14 and TRBJ1-1; TRBD1 matches at 8 bases. Trimming removed 1 base from V and 5 bases from J; junction bases left unmatched: 9. There are 16 residues in the CDR3. Per germline, CDR1 SGHDN and CDR2 FVKESK. The CDR3: CASSQGQGARRTEAFF. CDR3 coding DNA: TGTGCCAGCAGCCAAGGGCAGGGGGCAAGGAGGACTGAAGCTTTCTTT.

This clonotype occurred a few times. The V call is TRBV7-7, the J call TRBJ2-2, with D perhaps TRBD1 (7 bases). The CDR3 is 16 amino acids. Trimming stripped 5 bases from V and 5 bases from J, with 18 bases between. The V gene's germline CDR1 is SSHAT and CDR2 FNYEAQ (reference sequence). Here the CDR3 reads CASSPRRGDGTGELFF. CDR3 in DNA: TGTGCCAGCAGCCCACGCAGGGGGGACGGGACCGGGGAGCTGTTTTTT.

This clonotype was observed once. This chain joins TRBV20-1 and TRBJ2-1; D is possibly TRBD2 (5 bases). This CDR3 has 15 residues. The V end was cut by 4 bases, the J end by 10 bases, with 23 bases between. In germline, CDR1 is DFQATT, CDR2 SNEGSKA (reference sequence). For the CDR3, the DNA is TGCAGTGCTACGAAGACTATCCCGACTTTCAGCGAGCAGTTCTTC. It yields the protein CSATKTIPTFSEQFF.

This clonotype was seen repeatedly, ten times or more. The chain has TRBV7-9 and TRBJ2-3, with 8 bases fitting TRBD1. The CDR3 extends over 14 amino acids. Losses at the gene ends were 5 bases for V and 4 bases for J; bases not matched to a gene: 5. Germline V lookup: CDR1 SEHNR, CDR2 FQNEAQ (reference sequence). The CDR3: CASSRDRSADTQYF. The CDR3 nucleotides read TGTGCCAGCAGCCGGGACAGGTCTGCAGATACGCAGTATTTT. The full variable domain, its missing parts supplied by reference TRBV7-9 and TRBJ2-3, is DTGVSQNPRHKITKRGQNVTFRCDPISEHNRLYWYRQTLGQGPEFLTYFQNEAQLEKSRLLSDRFSAERPKGSFSTLEIQRTEQGDSAMYLCASSRDRSADTQYFGPGTRLTVL.

This clonotype has a count of ten or more. The J gene is TRBJ2-1, the V gene TRBV20-1; TRBD2 is a possible D gene (6 bases). Trimming stripped 5 bases from V and 4 bases from J, with 18 bases between. This CDR3 has 15 residues. Germline V CDR1 and CDR2: DFQATT, SNEGSKA (reference sequence). The DNA of the CDR3 is TGCAGTGCTGACTCAGTTAGCGGCATTTACAATGAGCAGTTCTTC. It encodes CSADSVSGIYNEQFF.

This clonotype was recorded at least ten times. V is TRBV7-3 and J is TRBJ2-1; D might be TRBD2 (5 bases). Germline lookup yields CDR1 SGHTA and CDR2 FQGTGA. Trimming cost V 6 bases and J 8 bases, with 14 bases left between them. This CDR3 has 13 residues. CDR3 sequence (DNA): TGTGCCAGCAGACCAACCGCGGGCGATGAGCAGTTCTTC. The encoded protein is CASRPTAGDEQFF.

This clonotype was counted at least ten times. The gene calls are TRBV5-5 and TRBJ1-1; D call uncertain. This CDR3 contains 15 residues. Trimming removed 1 base at V and 1 base at J, with 11 bases between. Per germline, CDR1 SGHKS and CDR2 YYEKEE (reference sequence). CDR3 nucleotide sequence: TGTGCCAGCAGCTTGTTTTGGCAGACGAACACTGAAGCTTTCTTT. This translates into CASSLFWQTNTEAFF.

This clonotype was recorded at least ten times. This chain joins TRBV5-1 and TRBJ1-1, with 7 bases lining up with TRBD1. With 0 bases clipped from V and 3 bases from J, the junction kept 5 bases outside the gene matches. This CDR3 contains 15 residues. Germline V gene lookup returns CDR1 SGHRS and CDR2 YFSETQ. In DNA, the CDR3 is TGCGCCAGCAGCTTGGCGGGCAGGGGGGACACTGAAGCTTTCTTT. Encoded protein: CASSLAGRGDTEAFF. Complete variable domain (other parts from reference TRBV5-1 and TRBJ1-1): KAGVTQTPRYLIKTRGQQVTLSCSPISGHRSVSWYQQTPGQGLQFLFEYFSETQRNKGNFPGRFSGRQFSNSRSEMNVSTLELGDSALYLCASSLAGRGDTEAFFGQGTRLTVV.

By proportion, this clonotype is medium-sized (0.01 to 0.1%). This rearrangement joins TRBV12-3 or TRBV12-4 to TRBJ1-1; D not resolved. The CDR3 runs 14 residues. Trimming shortened V by 3 bases and J by 0 bases, and 8 bases separated the two germline ends. The CDR3 region is CASSFGFMNTEAFF. DNA of the CDR3: TGTGCCAGCAGTTTTGGATTCATGAACACTGAAGCTTTCTTT.

The V gene is TRBV19, the J gene TRBJ1-2; D gene ambiguous. Germline values: CDR1 LNHDA, CDR2 SQIVND (reference sequence). Between the trimmed V and J ends, which lost 5 bases and 5 bases, there was a span of 12 bases. The CDR3 runs to 13 residues. CDR3 loop: CASSYSLQYGYTF. CDR3 nucleotides: TGTGCCAGTAGTTACTCACTCCAGTATGGCTACACCTTC.

This clonotype has only a few counts. The V and J genes are TRBV4-1 and TRBJ2-1; maybe TRBD2 (5 bases). CDR1 MGHRA and CDR2 YSYEKL come from the germline V gene. The V end was cut by 3 bases, the J end by 6 bases, with 21 bases between. The CDR3 is 17 residues long. The CDR3: CASSQSGMTLGSNEQFF. The DNA of the CDR3 is TGCGCCAGCAGCCAGTCGGGTATGACACTAGGATCCAATGAGCAGTTCTTC.

This clonotype appeared many times. The chain has TRBV20-1 and TRBJ1-5; D perhaps matches TRBD1 (6 bases). V was pared by 3 bases and J by 0 bases, with 12 bases between. This CDR3 is 15 amino acids long. Germline CDR1 reads DFQATT; CDR2 reads SNEGSKA (reference sequence). This CDR3 reads CSASSRGNSNQPQHF. The CDR3 bases are TGCAGTGCTAGTTCAAGGGGGAATAGCAATCAGCCCCAGCATTTT.

Ten or more counts support this clonotype. The chain links TRBV5-1 to TRBJ2-2; D tentatively fits TRBD1 or TRBD2 (6 bases each). CDR3 length: 15 residues. CDR1 and CDR2 (germline): SGHRS, YFSETQ. Trimming left V 5 bases short and J 0 bases short, with 11 bases between. CDR3 nucleotides: TGCGCCAGCAGTGTTCGGGGGCCGAACACCGGGGAGCTGTTTTTT. This translates into CASSVRGPNTGELFF.

This clonotype turned up a few times. The chain employs TRBV5-1 and TRBJ1-1, with D uncertain. The ends were cut back, 2 bases at V and 0 bases at J, with 11 bases in the middle. CDR3 length: 15 amino acids. Germline values: CDR1 SGHRS, CDR2 YFSETQ. The CDR3 bases are TGCGCCAGCAGCTTCGGAACAACCATGAACACTGAAGCTTTCTTT. Its translation is CASSFGTTMNTEAFF.

Concerning this clonotype itself: A single base separates this from a much larger clone, so it may be a read error. The chain has TRBV18 and TRBJ1-1; D remains unclear. V gave up 5 bases and J gave up 6 bases, with 13 bases separating them. CDR1 and CDR2 from the germline V gene are KGHSH and LQKENI. This CDR3 spans 13 amino acids. The chain's CDR3 is CASSSGKGAEAFF. The CDR3 bases are TGTGCCAGCTCATCGGGAAAGGGCGCTGAAGCTTTCTTT.

Ten or more counts support this clonotype. The chain carries TRBV7-9 and TRBJ1-4; unclear D gene. Trimming cost V 5 bases and J 8 bases, with 18 bases left between them. The CDR3 totals 15 residues. Germline V lookup: CDR1 SEHNR, CDR2 FQNEAQ (reference sequence). For the CDR3, the DNA is TGTGCCAGCAGCCTCAGCACAGCGGGCAAGGAAAAACTGTTTTTT. The encoded protein is CASSLSTAGKEKLFF.

In its sample, this clonotype was seen once. The DNA for the CDR3 is TGCGCCAGCAGTGCTTCCGGGGGAATGGACACTGAAGCTTTCTTT. Amino acids: CASSASGGMDTEAFF. The gene calls are TRBV10-1 and TRBJ1-1; D is possibly TRBD1 (5 bases). There are 15 residues in the CDR3. Per the germline V gene, CDR1 is WNHNN and CDR2 is SYGVQD (reference sequence). V lost 4 bases and J 3 bases, leaving 15 bases between the germline ends.

In this sample, this clonotype turned up many times. V gene TRBV3-1 combines with J gene TRBJ1-6; possible D gene TRBD1, 5 bases. Germline loops: CDR1 LGHDT, CDR2 YNNKEL (reference sequence). CDR3 size: 14 residues. V was cut by 2 bases and J by 8 bases, with 10 bases left in between. The CDR3 sequence: CASSQSGWDSPLHF. CDR3 nucleotides: TGTGCCAGCAGCCAATCAGGGTGGGATTCACCCCTCCACTTT. Full variable domain (outside the CDR3, taken from reference TRBV3-1 and TRBJ1-6): DTAVSQTPKYLVTQMGNDKSIKCEQNLGHDTMYWYKQDSKKFLKIMFSYNNKELIINETVPNRFSPKSPDKAHLNLHINSLELGDSAVYFCASSQSGWDSPLHFGNGTRLTVT.

In its sample, this clonotype was seen many times. This chain connects TRBV5-1 to TRBJ1-4; maybe TRBD1 (5 bases). Per germline, CDR1 SGHRS and CDR2 YFSETQ. This CDR3 spans 14 amino acids. Trimming removed 2 bases from V and 4 bases from J, with 9 bases in between. CDR3 loop: CASSFGGDNEKLFF. The CDR3 DNA reads TGCGCCAGCAGCTTCGGGGGAGATAATGAAAAACTGTTTTTT.

This clonotype was seen at least ten times. This chain links TRBV6-6 with TRBJ2-3; D not resolved. Looked up from germline, CDR1 is MNHNY and CDR2 is SVGAGI (reference sequence). Trimming stripped 6 bases from V and 6 bases from J, with 13 bases between. The CDR3 is 13 residues long. CDR3 DNA sequence: TGTGCCAGCAGGACGATTGGGTGGGATACGCAGTATTTT. Amino acid sequence: CASRTIGWDTQYF.

This clonotype has at least ten counts. This CDR3 reads CSARGGTVNQPQHF. The CDR3 DNA reads as TGCAGTGCTAGGGGAGGGACGGTAAATCAGCCCCAGCATTTT. V usage is TRBV20-1 and J usage is TRBJ1-5; D might be TRBD1 (5 bases). CDR1 is DFQATT and CDR2 is SNEGSKA in the germline V gene (reference sequence). The CDR3 extends over 14 amino acids. V was clipped by 3 bases and J by 4 bases, with 13 bases between them.

This clonotype has ten or more counts. The rearrangement uses TRBV5-1 and TRBJ1-2; 12 bases are shared with TRBD1. Losses at the gene ends were 5 bases for V and 2 bases for J; bases not matched to a gene: 7. The CDR3 loop spans 16 amino acids. Germline-derived CDR1 and CDR2 are SGHRS and YFSETQ. The CDR3 DNA sequence: TGCGCCAGCAGATCGGGACAGGGGGCAACAAACTATGGCTACACCTTC. Its protein product is CASRSGQGATNYGYTF.

This clonotype was counted ten times or more. The chain uses TRBV6-1 and TRBJ1-1, with D unclear. This CDR3 is built from 14 residues. Trimming removed 5 bases from V and 1 base from J, with 11 bases in between. The germline V gene has CDR1 MNHNS and CDR2 SASEGT. CDR3 DNA: TGTGCCAGCAGTCTGCGGGGATCGAACACTGAAGCTTTCTTT. Its protein is CASSLRGSNTEAFF.

V usage is TRBV7-9 and J usage is TRBJ1-1; 9 positions match TRBD1. This CDR3 is built from 14 residues. Unmatched junction bases numbered 1, after V lost 2 bases and J lost 3 bases. CDR1 is SEHNR and CDR2 is FQNEAQ in the germline V gene (reference sequence). CDR3 coding DNA: TGTGCCAGCAGCTTACGACAGGGGGACACTGAAGCTTTCTTT. Its translation: CASSLRQGDTEAFF. Based on the CDR3 plus reference TRBV7-9 and TRBJ1-1, the full variable domain is DTGVSQNPRHKITKRGQNVTFRCDPISEHNRLYWYRQTLGQGPEFLTYFQNEAQLEKSRLLSDRFSAERPKGSFSTLEIQRTEQGDSAMYLCASSLRQGDTEAFFGQGTRLTVV.

This clonotype was recorded many times. This chain uses TRBV4-1 with TRBJ1-1, with 7 bases aligning to TRBD1. CDR1 MGHRA and CDR2 YSYEKL come from the germline V gene. The CDR3 is made up of 15 amino acids. Trimming cost V 1 base and J 3 bases; bases outside gene matches: 5. The CDR3 loop is CASSQVSGGDTEAFF. The CDR3 nucleotides are TGCGCCAGCAGCCAAGTTTCAGGGGGGGACACTGAAGCTTTCTTT.